This is a list of T cell receptor beta chains from one sample in a study of radiation and T cells in renal cell carcinoma. Sequencing used immunoSEQ multiplex PCR; TCRdb keeps in-frame clones, though not all of them. The sample includes fewer than 80,000 clones, around four fifths seen only once; the top ten take about 2.5%. The specimen was blood, collected from a patient whose treatment included radiotherapy and nephrectomy. The source of these receptors is a woman aged 55-69 years with renal cell carcinoma. The CDR3 runs from the conserved cysteine through the conserved F or W. D genes are given only for firm matches. Size is stated for part of the rows, as once, few or many counts, or as a class when the clone is expanded.

size	V	D	J	DNA	CDR3
NA	TRBV6-5	NA	TRBJ1-1	TGTGCCAGCAGTTACAGGAGTCAGACGAACACTGAAGCTTTCTTT	CASSYRSQTNTEAFF
NA	TRBV6-1	TRBD1	TRBJ1-1	TGTGCCAGCAGTCTTACCCAGGGGGGCACTGAAGCTTTCTTT	CASSLTQGGTEAFF
NA	TRBV7-3	NA	TRBJ2-2	TGTGCCAGCAGTAGGGCAGGGAACACCGGGGAGCTGTTTTTT	CASSRAGNTGELFF
few	TRBV7-9	TRBD1	TRBJ1-4	TGTGCCAGCAGCATCCTCACAGGGGGAACTAATGAAAAACTGTTTTTT	CASSILTGGTNEKLFF
NA	TRBV5-1	TRBD1	TRBJ1-3	TGCGCCAGCCGCCCAGGGGGCGCAATCTCTGGAAACACCATATATTTT	CASRPGGAISGNTIYF
NA	TRBV7-2	NA	TRBJ2-3	TGTGCCAGCAGCTTAGCCAGGGAAGGGGATACGCAGTATTTT	CASSLAREGDTQYF
NA	TRBV5-1	TRBD1	TRBJ2-1	TGCGCCAGCAGCGGGGACAGCGCCGAGCAGTTCTTC	CASSGDSAEQFF
NA	TRBV5-1	TRBD1	TRBJ2-7	TGCGCCAGCAGCGCCCGACAGGGAATCGGCGAGCAGTACTTC	CASSARQGIGEQYF
few	TRBV5-6	NA	TRBJ1-1	TGTGCCAGCAGCTTGGCAGGGGCAGCTTTCTTT	CASSLAGAAFF
NA	TRBV5-1	NA	TRBJ2-3	TGCGCCAGCAGCTTTAACCCCGGGGCGGAAGATACGCAGTATTTT	CASSFNPGAEDTQYF
NA	TRBV7-2	TRBD1	TRBJ2-7	TGTGCCAGCAGCTTAGGGGACAGGGCTTTGTGGGAGCAGTACTTC	CASSLGDRALWEQYF
NA	TRBV2	TRBD1	TRBJ2-1	TGTGCCAGCTCCTGGACAGGGGTCCCCAATGAGCAGTTCTTC	CASSWTGVPNEQFF
NA	TRBV6-1	TRBD2	TRBJ2-1	TGTGCCAGCACCCAGCGGGGTAGCTATGAGCAGTTCTTC	CASTQRGSYEQFF
once	TRBV2	NA	TRBJ2-1	TGTGCCAGCAGCCCGGAAATAAACTACAATGAGCAGTTCTTC	CASSPEINYNEQFF
NA	TRBV28	TRBD1	TRBJ1-5	TGTGCCAGCAGCTACAGGGGTAGCAATCAGCCCCAGCATTTT	CASSYRGSNQPQHF
NA	TRBV10-1	NA	TRBJ2-3	TGCGCCAGCAGCAGCCTTACAGGGATCACAGATACGCAGTATTTT	CASSSLTGITDTQYF
NA	TRBV7-9	NA	TRBJ1-1	TGTGCCGCACGTACCAACCCGAACACTGAAGCTTTCTTT	CAARTNPNTEAFF
NA	TRBV6-5	NA	TRBJ1-4	TGTGCCAGCACTTTAGAGGGGGGTTCTAATGAAAAACTGTTTTTT	CASTLEGGSNEKLFF
few	TRBV9	NA	TRBJ1-2	TGTGCCAGCAGCGTAGAGGCAGGCGCGAACTATGGCTACACCTTC	CASSVEAGANYGYTF
once	TRBV7-9	TRBD2	TRBJ2-3	TGTGCCAGCAGCAAGGGACTAGCGGGCTTCACAGATACGCAGTATTTT	CASSKGLAGFTDTQYF
NA	TRBV5-1	TRBD2	TRBJ2-3	TGCGCCAGCAGCCTAGGACTAGTAGCAGATACGCAGTATTTT	CASSLGLVADTQYF
NA	TRBV19	NA	TRBJ2-3	TGTGCCAGTAGTGCAAGGGACTCCGATACGCAGTATTTT	CASSARDSDTQYF
NA	TRBV7-9	NA	TRBJ1-1	TGTGCCAGCAGCTTAGCGCTGGGGGGCACTGAAGCTTTCTTT	CASSLALGGTEAFF
few	TRBV16	NA	TRBJ2-1	TGTGCCAGCAGCCGCGAGGCTGAGCAGTTCTTC	CASSREAEQFF
NA	TRBV7-2	NA	TRBJ2-1	TGTGCCAGCAGCACTATCAAGAATGAGCAGTTCTTC	CASSTIKNEQFF
NA	TRBV7-9	NA	TRBJ2-7	TGTGCCAGCGTTTTCGACAGCCCGAGCTCCTACGAGCAGTACTTC	CASVFDSPSSYEQYF
NA	TRBV5-1	NA	TRBJ2-1	TGCGCCAGCAGCTTGGGTCAGGGCCAGGTAGATGAGCAGTTCTTC	CASSLGQGQVDEQFF
NA	TRBV29-1	NA	TRBJ1-2	TGCAGCGTTGGGGGAGGCGGGGGCCACGGCTACACCTTC	CSVGGGGGHGYTF
NA	TRBV28	NA	TRBJ2-3	TGTGCCAGCAGTTTCCCTCAACAGGGTATTGGCACAGATACGCAGTATTTT	CASSFPQQGIGTDTQYF
NA	TRBV5-4	NA	TRBJ2-7	TGTGCCAGCAGCATGGGGGCAGACGAGCAGTACTTC	CASSMGADEQYF
once	TRBV7-2	NA	TRBJ1-2	TGTGCCAGCAGCTTAGATGCAGGGGACTATGGCTACACCTTC	CASSLDAGDYGYTF
NA	TRBV11-2	TRBD2	TRBJ2-1	TGTGCCAGCAGCTCGGGGAACGTCTTAGGGGACTACCCCTTGGTGCAGTTCTTC	CASSSGNVLGDYPLVQFF
once	TRBV5-8	TRBD2	TRBJ2-5	TGTGCCAGCAGCTTGACTAGCGGGGGGTACCAAGAGACCCAGTACTTC	CASSLTSGGYQETQYF
once	TRBV28	NA	TRBJ2-7	TGTGCCAGCACCCCAGTGGTGGACTCGAGCTCCTACGAGCAGTACTTC	CASTPVVDSSSYEQYF
NA	TRBV9	NA	TRBJ2-7	TGTGCCAGCAGCCCCCCCAGTTCCTACGAGCAGTACTTC	CASSPPSSYEQYF
NA	TRBV15	NA	TRBJ1-5	TGTGCCACCAGCAGAGATAGGAATCAGCCCCAGCATTTT	CATSRDRNQPQHF
NA	TRBV7-9	TRBD2	TRBJ2-5	TGTGCCAGCAGCCACCGCGGGGGGGTGGAGGACTTC	CASSHRGGVEDF
NA	TRBV15	NA	TRBJ2-5	TGTGCCACCAGCCGCTACCAAGAGACCCAGTACTTC	CATSRYQETQYF
NA	TRBV5-4	NA	TRBJ1-4	TGTGCCAGCAGCTTGGACATGGGTGAAAAACTGTTTTTT	CASSLDMGEKLFF
NA	TRBV29-1	NA	TRBJ2-3	TGCAGTGGGTTAGGAGATACGCAGTATTTT	CSGLGDTQYF
NA	TRBV19	TRBD1	TRBJ2-1	TGTGCCGCCGGACAGGGGAATGAGCAGTTCTTC	CAAGQGNEQFF
NA	TRBV7-3	NA	TRBJ1-3	TGTGCCAGCAGCTTCTCCGGGAGTTCTGGAAACACCATATATTTT	CASSFSGSSGNTIYF
NA	TRBV9	NA	TRBJ1-2	TGTGCCAGCAGCGTAGACCCAGGTCCCCGGGAGGGCTACACCTTC	CASSVDPGPREGYTF
NA	TRBV11-1	NA	TRBJ2-5	TGTGCCAGCAGCTTAGCGCCGTCCCAAGAGACCCAGTACTTC	CASSLAPSQETQYF
NA	TRBV27	NA	TRBJ1-2	TGTGCCAGCAATCTCTCATCAGGCCCGCACGCCCTCTATGGCTACACCTTC	CASNLSSGPHALYGYTF
NA	TRBV7-9	TRBD2	TRBJ2-7	TGTGCCAGCAGCCGCGGGACTAGCGAGGCCTACGAGCAGTACTTC	CASSRGTSEAYEQYF
NA	TRBV5-4	NA	TRBJ2-5	TGTGCCAGCAGCACCGGGCGGGGCAGGGGAGAGACCCAGTACTTC	CASSTGRGRGETQYF
NA	TRBV29-1	NA	TRBJ1-5	TGCAGCGTTGTTTTAGGAAACAATCAGCCCCAGCATTTT	CSVVLGNNQPQHF
NA	TRBV5-1	NA	TRBJ1-2	TGCGCCAGCAGCTTAGGGACACACGGATCGGAATATGGCTACACCTTC	CASSLGTHGSEYGYTF
NA	TRBV19	TRBD1	TRBJ2-3	TGTGCCAGTGTGGAGTTTGCAGGGGGCAATTCTGGAGATACGCAGTATTTT	CASVEFAGGNSGDTQYF
NA	TRBV12-5	NA	TRBJ2-2	TGTGCTAGTGGTGCCCCGGAGGGGGCTAACGGGGAGCTGTTTTTT	CASGAPEGANGELFF